The table lists the clone carrying this T cell receptor (beta chain) with many counts. Its antigen remains unidentified. Authors of the study amplified TCR beta CDR3 regions from RNA transcripts. HTBI primers were the set used in a first-round RT-PCR of the TCR CDR3. From the multiplex PCR reads, TCRdb called clonotypes with MiXCR, one entry per CDR3 protein. The sample consists of around 340,000 distinct CDR3 sequences, 15% to 20% of them appearing once. This specimen comes from a study of T cells in Graves' hyperthyroidism and ophthalmopathy. General study results and limits: From stable hyperthyroidism, ophthalmopathy was separated by a 13 V-J model.

V lost 1 base and J lost 4, with 10 bases in between. CDR3 length equals 14 residues. Germline V lookup: CDR1 SGHVS, CDR2 FNYEAQ. Sequenced: blood. This TCR was recovered from a woman in her thirties or forties with Graves' ophthalmopathy. This chain connects TRBV7-6 to TRBJ1-1, with TRBD1 as a possible D gene (5 bases). DNA of the CDR3: TGTGCCAGCAGCTTAGGAGCGGGGGGCACTGAAGCTTTCTTT. Encoded protein: CASSLGAGGTEAFF. Together with reference TRBV7-6 and TRBJ1-1, the CDR3 gives the full variable domain: GAGVSQSPRYKVTKRGQDVALRCDPISGHVSLYWYRQALGQGPEFLTYFNYEAQQDKSGLPNDRFSAERPEGSISTLTIQRTEQRDSAMYRCASSLGAGGTEAFFGQGTRLTVV.